This is a list of T cell receptor beta chains from one sample in a study of T cell responses to AZD1222 COVID-19 vaccine. Data came from immunoSEQ multiplex PCR; TCRdb stores just in-frame clones and leaves some out. The sample gives over 150,000 clones, about 93% of which show up once; around 1% is in the top ten. Sequences were derived from peripheral blood, sampled 28 days after the second dose of the MenACWY control vaccine. These receptors originate from an adult who received the MenACWY meningococcal vaccine as a control. Each CDR3 is given with its conserved first and last residue. Some rows mark clone size as missing; the rest say once, few, many or name a class of expanded clone.

J gene	V gene	clone size	CDR3 protein
TRBJ1-5	TRBV4-1	.	CASSQADRANQPQHF
TRBJ1-2	TRBV5-4	.	CASSWGRRKYGYTF
TRBJ2-7	TRBV10-3	.	CAITQGLSYEQYF
TRBJ1-4	TRBV5-1	.	CASSARPTGQAQWEKLFF
TRBJ1-1	TRBV7-9	.	CASSLVPRGLNTEAFF
TRBJ1-1	TRBV5-1	.	CASSDGTIWGEAFF
TRBJ1-1	TRBV5-5	.	CASSFTLNTEAFF
TRBJ1-4	TRBV9	.	CASSEVGYRLGTEKLFF
TRBJ2-5	TRBV4-3	.	CASSQEKAAQETQYF
TRBJ1-5	TRBV5-4	.	CAFRDNNQPQHF
TRBJ1-6	TRBV10-3	.	CAISESSGNSPLHF
TRBJ1-2	TRBV4-2	.	CASSQSGSYGYTF
TRBJ1-3	TRBV7-8	.	CASRSGNTIYF
TRBJ1-5	TRBV30	.	CALSEDSNQPQHF
TRBJ1-5	TRBV5-8	.	CASSPPYQPQHF
TRBJ1-2	TRBV6-2/TRBV6-3	.	CASSSFPGAYGYTF
TRBJ1-1	TRBV14	.	CASSQVWGSEAFF
TRBJ1-1	TRBV6-5	.	CASSPTTGVTTEAFF
TRBJ2-3	TRBV4-1	.	CASSPSRGTDSTDTQYF
TRBJ1-1	TRBV6-2/TRBV6-3	.	CASSPRDSRRAEAFF
TRBJ2-5	TRBV29-1	.	CSVQGGVGETQYF
TRBJ1-5	TRBV3-1/TRBV3-2	.	CASSPTGLQPQHF
TRBJ1-1	TRBV5-1	.	CASSPGDRGRSEAFF
TRBJ2-7	TRBV21-1	.	CASSKARQGRCEQYF
TRBJ1-2	TRBV2	.	CASSPSLQGGGYTF
TRBJ1-6	TRBV6-6	once	CASSYSVPNGNSPLHF
TRBJ2-5	TRBV5-4	.	CASSFYVRGQETQYF
TRBJ2-7	TRBV2	.	CASSGSGLAGALQVRQYF
TRBJ1-2	TRBV6-5	.	CASSFPEANYGYTF
TRBJ1-2	TRBV5-1	.	CASSLQGTTANYGYTF
TRBJ2-1	TRBV27	.	CASSFSRDYLYNEQFF
TRBJ1-5	TRBV3-1/TRBV3-2	.	CASSQDLGRSIRSNQPQHF
TRBJ2-1	TRBV5-8	once	CASSLTLAGRNEQFF
TRBJ1-5	TRBV29-1	.	CSVAPDDNQPQHF
TRBJ1-2	TRBV5-1	.	CASSLEGRMGYTF
TRBJ1-2	TRBV7-2	.	CASRSLLGNGYTF
TRBJ1-6	TRBV6-5	.	CASSRTALLNSPLHF
TRBJ1-3	TRBV30	.	CAWSVGVGNTIYF
TRBJ2-1	TRBV11-1	.	CASSLGVERGYNEQFF
TRBJ2-3	TRBV9	.	CASSVGTDTQYF
TRBJ1-2	TRBV7-9	few	CASSSGGTGGQGYTF
TRBJ2-1	TRBV2	.	CASSPGTSSYNEQFF
TRBJ2-7	TRBV29-1	.	CSVGRGGGGHEQYF
TRBJ1-1	TRBV29-1	.	CSGGTVTEAFF
TRBJ2-7	TRBV7-2	.	CASSLPPTYEQYF
TRBJ1-6	TRBV5-6	.	CASSLETVEDSPLHF
TRBJ2-1	TRBV5-1	once	CASSLVGTSSDEQFF
TRBJ1-2	TRBV6-5	.	CASSPDQGFSYTF
TRBJ1-6	TRBV10-2	.	CACTAGTGSNSPLHF
TRBJ2-1	TRBV9	.	CASSSRTSGESYNEQFF
TRBJ1-5	TRBV7-2	few	CASSFSGTGDSNQPQHF
TRBJ1-4	TRBV4-1	.	CASSQRTGSNEKLFF
TRBJ2-3	TRBV7-3	.	CASRTSGGSSTDTQYF